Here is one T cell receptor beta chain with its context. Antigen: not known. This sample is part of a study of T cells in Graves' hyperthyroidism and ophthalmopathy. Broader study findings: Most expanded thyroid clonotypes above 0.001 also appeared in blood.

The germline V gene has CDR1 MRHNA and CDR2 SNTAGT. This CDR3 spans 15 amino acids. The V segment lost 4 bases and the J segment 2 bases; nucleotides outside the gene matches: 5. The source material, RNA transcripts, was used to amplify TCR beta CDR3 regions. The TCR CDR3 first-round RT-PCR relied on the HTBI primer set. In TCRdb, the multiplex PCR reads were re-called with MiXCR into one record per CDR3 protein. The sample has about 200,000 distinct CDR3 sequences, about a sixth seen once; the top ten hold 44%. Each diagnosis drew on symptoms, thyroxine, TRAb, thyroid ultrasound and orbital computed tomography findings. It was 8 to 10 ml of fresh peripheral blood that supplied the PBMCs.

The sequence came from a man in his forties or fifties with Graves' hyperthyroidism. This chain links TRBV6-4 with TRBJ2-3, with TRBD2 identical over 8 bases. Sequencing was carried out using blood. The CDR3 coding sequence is TGTGCCAGCAGTGCTAGCGGGTTTCCCACAGATACGCAGTATTTT. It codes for CASSASGFPTDTQYF.